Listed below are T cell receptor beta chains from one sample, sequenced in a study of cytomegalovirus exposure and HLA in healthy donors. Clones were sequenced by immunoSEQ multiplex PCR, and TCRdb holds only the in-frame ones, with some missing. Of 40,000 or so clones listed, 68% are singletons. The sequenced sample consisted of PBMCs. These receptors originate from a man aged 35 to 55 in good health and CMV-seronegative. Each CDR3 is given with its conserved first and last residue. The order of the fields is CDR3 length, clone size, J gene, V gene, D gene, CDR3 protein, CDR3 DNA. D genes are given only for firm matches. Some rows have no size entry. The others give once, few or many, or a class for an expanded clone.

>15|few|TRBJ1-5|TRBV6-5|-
CASSSDRGPNQPQHF
TGTGCCAGCAGTTCGGACAGAGGCCCCAATCAGCCCCAGCATTTT
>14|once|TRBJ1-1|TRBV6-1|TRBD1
CASNYRGMNTEAFF
TGTGCCAGCAATTACAGGGGGATGAACACTGAAGCTTTCTTT
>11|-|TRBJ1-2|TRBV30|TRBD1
CAWAQGGGYTF
TGTGCCTGGGCGCAGGGGGGTGGCTACACCTTC
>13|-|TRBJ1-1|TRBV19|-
CASSIRGNTEAFF
TGTGCCAGTAGTATCAGAGGGAACACTGAAGCTTTCTTT
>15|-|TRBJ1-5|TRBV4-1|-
CASSQRGGSGQPQHF
TGCGCCAGCAGCCAACGCGGGGGTTCGGGTCAGCCCCAGCATTTT
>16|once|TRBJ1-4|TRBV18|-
CASSPKPGSTNEKLFF
TGTGCCAGCTCTCCTAAACCGGGATCAACTAATGAAAAACTGTTTTTT
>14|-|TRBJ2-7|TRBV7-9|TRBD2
CASSRGGTENEQYF
TGTGCCAGCAGCCGCGGGGGGACTGAGAACGAGCAGTACTTC
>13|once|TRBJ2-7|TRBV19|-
CASSPGQIYEQYF
TGTGCCAGTAGTCCGGGACAAATATACGAGCAGTACTTC
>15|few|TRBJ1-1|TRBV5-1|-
CASSLELGALGEAFF
TGCGCCAGCAGCTTGGAGTTGGGGGCGTTAGGTGAAGCTTTCTTT
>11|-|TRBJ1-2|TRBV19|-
CASRGVYGYTF
TGTGCCAGTAGAGGGGTCTATGGCTACACCTTC
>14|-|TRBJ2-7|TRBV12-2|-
CASRLGWGGGEQYF
TGTGCAAGTCGCTTAGGGTGGGGGGGTGGTGAGCAGTACTTC
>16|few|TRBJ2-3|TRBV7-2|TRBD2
CASSSLGGGAADTQYF
TGTGCCAGCAGCTCCCTTGGCGGGGGGGCGGCAGATACGCAGTATTTT
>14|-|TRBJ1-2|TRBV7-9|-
CASSLDGGVGGYTF
TGTGCCAGCAGCCTAGACGGGGGGGTTGGTGGCTACACCTTC
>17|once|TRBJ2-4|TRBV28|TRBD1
CASSLYGPGTGVNIQYF
TGTGCCAGCAGTTTATATGGCCCCGGGACAGGGGTAAACATTCAGTACTTC
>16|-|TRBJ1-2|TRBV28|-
CASSSTTEGLSYGYTF
TGTGCCAGCAGTTCCACTACAGAGGGCTTGAGCTATGGCTACACCTTC
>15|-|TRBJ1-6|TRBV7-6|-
CASSLRTGQNSPLHF
TGTGCCAGCAGCCTACGGACGGGACAAAATTCACCCCTCCACTTT
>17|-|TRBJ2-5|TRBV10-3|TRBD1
CAISIAGGTAEQETQYF
TGTGCCATCAGTATTGCAGGGGGAACCGCGGAACAAGAGACCCAGTACTTC
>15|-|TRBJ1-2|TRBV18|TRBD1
CASLPSGGVHYGYTF
TGTGCCAGCTTACCCTCAGGGGGAGTACACTATGGCTACACCTTC
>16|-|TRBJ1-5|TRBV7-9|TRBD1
CASSYAGTAFNQPQHF
TGTGCCAGCAGCTACGCCGGGACAGCTTTTAATCAGCCCCAGCATTTT
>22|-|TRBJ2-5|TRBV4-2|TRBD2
CASSQDSNKGLAGGMYQETQYF
TGTGCCAGCAGCCAAGATAGTAACAAAGGCCTAGCGGGGGGCATGTACCAAGAGACCCAGTACTTC
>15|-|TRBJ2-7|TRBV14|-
CASSHSDRSSYEQYF
TGTGCCAGCAGCCACTCTGACAGGAGCTCCTACGAGCAGTACTTC
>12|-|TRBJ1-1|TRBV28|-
CASSDLNRGAFF
TGTGCCAGCAGTGATCTCAATAGAGGGGCTTTCTTT
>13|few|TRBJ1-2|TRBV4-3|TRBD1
CASSQGGTGEHTF
TGCGCCAGCAGCCAAGGGGGAACAGGGGAACACACCTTC
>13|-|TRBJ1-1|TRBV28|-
CASTYGGTRTTFF
TGTGCCAGCACCTACGGGGGTACCCGGACAACTTTCTTT
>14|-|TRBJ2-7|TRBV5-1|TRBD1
CASTGQGGTYEQYF
TGCGCCAGCACCGGACAGGGGGGAACCTACGAGCAGTACTTC
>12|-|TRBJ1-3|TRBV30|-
CACRTVGNTIYF
TGTGCCTGTCGGACAGTAGGAAACACCATATATTTT
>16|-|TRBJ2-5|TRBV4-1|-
CASSQDRAGTMETQYF
TGCGCCAGCAGCCAAGATAGAGCAGGGACAATGGAGACCCAGTACTTC
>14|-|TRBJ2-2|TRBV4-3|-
CASSQDWSTGELFF
TGCGCCAGCAGCCAAGATTGGAGCACCGGGGAGCTGTTTTTT
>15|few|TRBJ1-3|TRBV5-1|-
CASSLEGVPGNTIYF
TGCGCCAGCAGCTTGGAGGGAGTCCCTGGAAACACCATATATTTT
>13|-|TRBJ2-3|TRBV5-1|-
CASSLEGADTQYF
TGCGCCAGCAGCTTGGAGGGGGCAGATACGCAGTATTTT
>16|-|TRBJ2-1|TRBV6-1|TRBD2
CASSGRLAGGLSEQFF
TGTGCCAGCAGTGGTAGACTAGCGGGGGGCCTAAGTGAGCAGTTCTTC
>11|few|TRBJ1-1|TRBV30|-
CAWSSRQEAFF
TGTGCCTGGAGTTCCCGACAGGAAGCTTTCTTT
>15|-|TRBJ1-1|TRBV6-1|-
CASSENVGAEAEAFF
TGTGCCAGCAGTGAGAACGTCGGAGCAGAGGCCGAAGCTTTCTTT
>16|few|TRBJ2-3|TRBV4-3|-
CASSQDQSVNGDTQYF
TGCGCCAGCAGCCAAGATCAAAGCGTGAACGGGGATACGCAGTATTTT
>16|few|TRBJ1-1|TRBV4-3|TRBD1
CASSHQTDRGNTEAFF
TGCGCCAGCAGCCACCAAACAGACAGGGGGAACACTGAAGCTTTCTTT